This TCR beta chain was found in a study of beta chain features in type 1 diabetes. The CDR3 runs to 13 residues. V lost 0 bases to trimming and J lost 6 bases; unmatched junction nucleotides: 3. Germline-derived CDR1 and CDR2 are SGHDT and YYEEEE. As every portion of the isolated RNA was reverse transcribed, the sequencing read expressed TCRB transcripts. Clones were read by immunoSEQ multiplex PCR, and TCRdb kept only the in-frame ones, dropping some. The sample shows 130,000 to 150,000 clones, 10% of them seen only once. Sequencing was done on a sample of naive CD4+ T cells from blood. This chain uses TRBV5-6 with TRBJ2-7, with 7 positions matching TRBD2. This clonotype was obtained from a man younger than 35 in good health. CDR3 residues: CASSLAGRVEQYF. In DNA, the CDR3 is TGTGCCAGCAGCTTGGCAGGGAGGGTCGAGCAGTACTTC. Drawing the rest from reference TRBV5-6 and TRBJ2-7, the complete variable domain is DAGVTQSPTHLIKTRGQQVTLRCSPKSGHDTVSWYQQALGQGPQFIFQYYEEEERQRGNFPDRFSGHQFPNYSSELNVNALLLGDSALYLCASSLAGRVEQYFGPGTRLTVT.